Following are 9 T cell receptor beta chains from one sample sequenced in a study of T cells in localized non-small cell lung cancer. Sequenced by immunoSEQ multiplex PCR; TCRdb stores in-frame clones only, minus some. Among more than 45,000 clones, roughly 84% were seen once, and the ten largest hold about a sixth. The material sequenced was peripheral blood mononuclear cells, taken before any cancer treatment. The receptors here all came from a man aged 35 to 69 with stage III lung adenocarcinoma.

This clone was found a few times. This chain connects TRBV9 to TRBJ2-4; D may be TRBD1 (6 bases). V was clipped by 0 bases and J by 6 bases, with 13 bases between them. The germline gives CDR1 SGDLS, CDR2 YYNGEE. The CDR3 length is 15 residues. As DNA, the CDR3 is TGTGCCAGCAGCGTAGGGGGGCAGGGCAGAAACATTCAGTACTTC. Amino acids: CASSVGGQGRNIQYF.

Only a few counts were recorded for this clone. This chain joins TRBV7-2 and TRBJ2-3; D may correspond to TRBD1 or TRBD2 (5 bases each). The CDR3 extends over 15 amino acids. V lost 5 bases and J lost 7, with 19 bases in between. Per the germline V gene, CDR1 is SGHTA and CDR2 is FQGNSA. For the CDR3, the DNA is TGTGCCAGCAGCCCATCGATACGGGGCCGAAATACGCAGTATTTT. Protein sequence: CASSPSIRGRNTQYF. The full variable domain, its missing parts supplied by reference TRBV7-2 and TRBJ2-3, is GAGVSQSPSNKVTEKGKDVELRCDPISGHTALYWYRQSLGQGLEFLIYFQGNSAPDKSGLPSDRFSAERTGGSVSTLTIQRTQQEDSAVYLCASSPSIRGRNTQYFGPGTRLTVL.

The V call is TRBV7-9, the J call TRBJ1-6; D perhaps matches TRBD1 (6 bases). Germline CDR1 is SEHNR and CDR2 is FQNEAQ (reference sequence). The CDR3 is made up of 13 amino acids. V lost 1 base, J lost 9 bases, and 7 bases lay in between. CDR3 bases: TGTGCCAGCAGCTTAGGAGGGGGTTCACCCCTCCACTTT. Its translation: CASSLGGGSPLHF.

The chain joins TRBV7-9 to TRBJ2-1; TRBD2 agrees at 7 bases. The CDR3 consists of 16 residues. V lost 5 bases and J lost 8; bases outside the gene matches: 15. Germline values: CDR1 SEHNR, CDR2 FQNEAQ (reference sequence). CDR3 region: CASSPAGSYGGDEQFF. The CDR3 DNA reads TGTGCCAGCAGCCCAGCCGGGTCGTATGGGGGGGATGAGCAGTTCTTC.

This clone was found a few times. The genes are TRBV10-1 and TRBJ2-2, with TRBD2 matching over 9 bases. This CDR3 region has 15 residues. In germline, CDR1 is WNHNN, CDR2 SYGVQD (reference sequence). V shed 7 bases, J shed 3 bases, and the junction held 6 bases outside the gene matches. The CDR3 region has the DNA TGCGCCAGCATTGGCGGGAGGGACCACACCGGGGAGCTGTTTTTT. Translating it yields CASIGGRDHTGELFF.

The rearrangement uses TRBV19 and TRBJ2-2; 8 bases are shared with TRBD1. Germline V gene sequence: CDR1 LNHDA, CDR2 SQIVND (reference sequence). V shed 5 bases, J shed 4 bases, and the junction held 6 bases outside the gene matches. CDR3 length: 15 amino acids. CDR3 DNA: TGTGCCAGTAGTCCAGGGACAGGCTTCACCGGGGAGCTGTTTTTT. This encodes CASSPGTGFTGELFF. Drawing the rest from reference TRBV19 and TRBJ2-2, the complete variable domain is DGGITQSPKYLFRKEGQNVTLSCEQNLNHDAMYWYRQDPGQGLRLIYYSQIVNDFQKGDIAEGYSVSREKKESFPLTVTSAQKNPTAFYLCASSPGTGFTGELFFGEGSRLTVL.

This chain's CDR3 is CASARGLAANTGELFF. The CDR3, as DNA: TGTGCCAGCGCCCGGGGTTTGGCCGCGAACACCGGGGAGCTGTTTTTT. The chain joins TRBV25-1 to TRBJ2-2; the D gene is possibly TRBD2 (5 bases). Trimming took off 8 bases at V and 0 bases at J, with 16 bases between the two ends. Looked up from germline, CDR1 is MGHDK and CDR2 is SYGVNS. The CDR3 spans 16 residues.

The chain has TRBV6-1 and TRBJ2-5; D possibly corresponds to TRBD2 (6 bases). The germline CDR1 and CDR2 sequences are MNHNS and SASEGT. There are 13 residues in the CDR3. Trimming cost V 6 bases and J 7 bases, with 15 bases left between them. The CDR3 sequence: CASRETRKATQYF. The CDR3 DNA reads TGTGCCAGCAGGGAGACTAGGAAGGCGACCCAGTACTTC.

V and J are TRBV12-5 and TRBJ2-1, with 10 bases identical to TRBD2. The CDR3 spans 21 residues. Trimming removed 0 bases from V and 2 bases from J; junction bases left unmatched: 16. Germline V gene lookup returns CDR1 LGHNT and CDR2 FRNRAP. CDR3 nucleotide sequence: TGTGCTAGTGGTTTGGTACAGTTCGTAGCGGGGGGCCATTTTACCTACAATGAGCAGTTCTTC. It specifies CASGLVQFVAGGHFTYNEQFF.